Listed below are T cell receptor beta chains from one sample, sequenced in a study of human T cells and chemical hapten exposure. TCRdb passed the RACE reads through MiXCR, listing each CDR3 protein once. The table records about 50,000 distinct CDR3 sequences, around 10% of them present only once. The specimen was whole blood, collected in connection with sensitization to the hapten diphenylcyclopropenone (DPC). The source of these receptors is a woman aged 45-59 years with alopecia areata. Some clones in this sample may be carry-over from other donors' samples. The CDR3 runs from the conserved cysteine through the conserved F or W. Fields, in order: clone size, D gene, V gene, J gene, CDR3 DNA, CDR3 protein. The D gene is left open where the match is weak. The size field is filled for only some rows; it gives once, few, many or a size class.

clone_size: many
d_call: .
v_call: TRBV4-3
j_call: TRBJ1-4
cdr3_nt: TGCGCCAGCAGCCAAGATACCGGGACGCAACTGTTTTTT
cdr3_aa: CASSQDTGTQLFF

clone_size: many
d_call: TRBD1
v_call: TRBV28
j_call: TRBJ1-2
cdr3_nt: TGTGCCAGTATCTCGGCGGGACAGGGCGTATTCTATGGCTACACCTTC
cdr3_aa: CASISAGQGVFYGYTF

clone_size: .
d_call: .
v_call: TRBV19
j_call: TRBJ1-2
cdr3_nt: TGTGCCAGTAGTATCCTGAGTGGCTACACCTTC
cdr3_aa: CASSILSGYTF

clone_size: few
d_call: .
v_call: TRBV2
j_call: TRBJ1-1
cdr3_nt: TGTGCCAGCCGTGAGACAGGTTTAATGAACACTGAAGCTTTCTTT
cdr3_aa: CASRETGLMNTEAFF

clone_size: many
d_call: .
v_call: TRBV29-1
j_call: TRBJ1-1
cdr3_nt: TGCAGCGTTCCCCGCCGAGGGGCGGAAGCTTTCTTT
cdr3_aa: CSVPRRGAEAFF

clone_size: few
d_call: .
v_call: TRBV7-2
j_call: TRBJ1-3
cdr3_nt: TGTGCCAGCAGCCCCAATTCAGGGGCTGGAAACACCATATATTTT
cdr3_aa: CASSPNSGAGNTIYF

clone_size: few
d_call: .
v_call: TRBV6-5
j_call: TRBJ1-2
cdr3_nt: TGTGCCAGCACCGATGAGATCTATGGCTACACCTTC
cdr3_aa: CASTDEIYGYTF

clone_size: .
d_call: TRBD2
v_call: TRBV3-1
j_call: TRBJ2-7
cdr3_nt: TGTGCCAGCAGCCAGAGTAGCGGGATGGTCGGCGAGCAGTACTTC
cdr3_aa: CASSQSSGMVGEQYF

clone_size: few
d_call: TRBD1
v_call: TRBV16
j_call: TRBJ1-4
cdr3_nt: TGTGCCAGCAGCCAAACCGATTATCAGGGGGCGACTGAAAAACTGTTTTTT
cdr3_aa: CASSQTDYQGATEKLFF

clone_size: many
d_call: .
v_call: TRBV6-2/TRBV6-3
j_call: TRBJ2-7
cdr3_nt: TGTGCCAGCAGCCCCAGGCGAGGACAATCCCTCGAGCAGTACTTC
cdr3_aa: CASSPRRGQSLEQYF

clone_size: .
d_call: .
v_call: TRBV29-1
j_call: TRBJ1-2
cdr3_nt: TGCAGCGTTGTTAACAGGGCGCGCGACTATGGCTACACCTTC
cdr3_aa: CSVVNRARDYGYTF

clone_size: many
d_call: .
v_call: TRBV25-1
j_call: TRBJ2-1
cdr3_nt: TGTGCCAGCAGTGACAGGGTTGGGAATGAGCAGTTCTTC
cdr3_aa: CASSDRVGNEQFF

clone_size: many
d_call: .
v_call: TRBV25-1
j_call: TRBJ1-1
cdr3_nt: TGTGCCAGCAGTGAACCGGTCTCCGGCGGGGCTTTCTTT
cdr3_aa: CASSEPVSGGAFF

clone_size: many
d_call: TRBD2
v_call: TRBV6-6
j_call: TRBJ2-3
cdr3_nt: TGTGCCAGCAGAACTAGCGGAAGCACAGATACGCAGTATTTT
cdr3_aa: CASRTSGSTDTQYF

clone_size: many
d_call: TRBD2
v_call: TRBV5-4
j_call: TRBJ2-3
cdr3_nt: TGTGCCAGCAGCGTTAGCGGGGGGCCCCGAGATACGCAGTATTTT
cdr3_aa: CASSVSGGPRDTQYF

clone_size: .
d_call: TRBD1
v_call: TRBV5-1
j_call: TRBJ2-1
cdr3_nt: TGCGCCAGCAGCCCGGGACAGGGGAATGAGCAGTTCTTC
cdr3_aa: CASSPGQGNEQFF

clone_size: few
d_call: .
v_call: TRBV4-2
j_call: TRBJ2-7
cdr3_nt: TGTGCCAGCACAGGCCTTACTCTTAGCGAGCAGTACTTC
cdr3_aa: CASTGLTLSEQYF

clone_size: few
d_call: .
v_call: TRBV4-2
j_call: TRBJ1-4
cdr3_nt: TGTGCCAGCAGCCCAATCCAGGGGACGGAAGACTCTAATGAAAAACTGTTTTTT
cdr3_aa: CASSPIQGTEDSNEKLFF

clone_size: .
d_call: .
v_call: TRBV28
j_call: TRBJ1-1
cdr3_nt: TGTGCCAGCAGTCCGCGGGGAAGGGCGGCGAACACTGAAGCTTTCTTT
cdr3_aa: CASSPRGRAANTEAFF

clone_size: .
d_call: .
v_call: TRBV5-1
j_call: TRBJ2-7
cdr3_nt: TGCGCCAGCAGCACGTCCGGGACGACAGATAGCGCCTACGAGCAGTACTTC
cdr3_aa: CASSTSGTTDSAYEQYF

clone_size: few
d_call: .
v_call: TRBV14
j_call: TRBJ1-3
cdr3_nt: TGTGCCAGCAGCCAAGAAAGACAGTGGCCAAACACCATATATTTT
cdr3_aa: CASSQERQWPNTIYF

clone_size: .
d_call: .
v_call: TRBV18
j_call: TRBJ1-5
cdr3_nt: TGTGCCAGCTCACCTGGACAGAATAATCAGCCCCAGCATTTT
cdr3_aa: CASSPGQNNQPQHF

clone_size: .
d_call: .
v_call: TRBV24-1
j_call: TRBJ2-7
cdr3_nt: TGTGCCACCAGTGCGGCGACAGCGTTCCCCTACGAGCAGTACTTC
cdr3_aa: CATSAATAFPYEQYF

clone_size: .
d_call: TRBD1
v_call: TRBV28
j_call: TRBJ2-7
cdr3_nt: TGTGCCAGCAGTTTCGGACAGGGGTACGAGCAGTACTTC
cdr3_aa: CASSFGQGYEQYF

clone_size: .
d_call: TRBD2
v_call: TRBV27
j_call: TRBJ2-2
cdr3_nt: TGTGCCAGCAGTTCCGAACCCCACATAGGACTAGCGGGGGTAAGAACCGGGGAGCTGTTTTTT
cdr3_aa: CASSSEPHIGLAGVRTGELFF

clone_size: many
d_call: .
v_call: TRBV4-1
j_call: TRBJ1-2
cdr3_nt: TGCGCCAGCAGCCAAGATGGCCGGGGGCGGGGAGGTGGCTACACCTTC
cdr3_aa: CASSQDGRGRGGGYTF

clone_size: few
d_call: .
v_call: TRBV5-6
j_call: TRBJ2-2
cdr3_nt: TGTGCCAGCAGCGCGCGGGGACGGTGGACCGGGGAGCTGTTTTTT
cdr3_aa: CASSARGRWTGELFF

clone_size: .
d_call: .
v_call: TRBV12-3/TRBV12-4
j_call: TRBJ2-7
cdr3_nt: TGTGCCAGCAGCACAGGGATCTACGAGCAGTACTTC
cdr3_aa: CASSTGIYEQYF

clone_size: many
d_call: .
v_call: TRBV18
j_call: TRBJ2-1
cdr3_nt: TGTGCCAGCTCACCACCGGCCGGTCTTTCTTCTGAGCAGTTCTTC
cdr3_aa: CASSPPAGLSSEQFF

clone_size: few
d_call: TRBD2
v_call: TRBV5-1
j_call: TRBJ2-1
cdr3_nt: TGCGCCAGCAGCCTGACTAGCTTTAATGAGCAGTTCTTC
cdr3_aa: CASSLTSFNEQFF

clone_size: .
d_call: TRBD1
v_call: TRBV4-1
j_call: TRBJ2-7
cdr3_nt: TGCGCCAGCAGCCCCCAAGGACAGGGCCCCTACGAGCAGTACTTC
cdr3_aa: CASSPQGQGPYEQYF

clone_size: few
d_call: .
v_call: TRBV5-1
j_call: TRBJ1-1
cdr3_nt: TGCGCCAGCAGCCCCACAGGGAGCACTGAAGCTTTCTTT
cdr3_aa: CASSPTGSTEAFF

clone_size: many
d_call: .
v_call: TRBV5-4
j_call: TRBJ1-1
cdr3_nt: TGTGCCAGCAGCTTGCAGGTAGAAACTGAAGCTTTCTTT
cdr3_aa: CASSLQVETEAFF

clone_size: .
d_call: TRBD2
v_call: TRBV5-1
j_call: TRBJ2-1
cdr3_nt: TGCGCCAGCAGCTTGGCACTAGCGGGGGGCTATGAGCAGTTCTTC
cdr3_aa: CASSLALAGGYEQFF

clone_size: many
d_call: TRBD1
v_call: TRBV5-5
j_call: TRBJ1-2
cdr3_nt: TGTGCCAGCAGCTTACAGACAGGGGGCTACACCTTC
cdr3_aa: CASSLQTGGYTF

clone_size: .
d_call: TRBD2
v_call: TRBV6-5
j_call: TRBJ2-3
cdr3_nt: TGTGCCAGCAGTCGGCGGCGGGGGAGCACAGATACGCAGTATTTT
cdr3_aa: CASSRRRGSTDTQYF

clone_size: many
d_call: .
v_call: TRBV6-6
j_call: TRBJ1-6
cdr3_nt: TGTGCCACGCGCGGCAGGTTCAGCTCCTATAATTCACCCCTCCACTTT
cdr3_aa: CATRGRFSSYNSPLHF

clone_size: .
d_call: .
v_call: TRBV20-1
j_call: TRBJ1-5
cdr3_nt: TGCAGTGCTTACAGGGAACTCAATCAGCCCCAGCATTTT
cdr3_aa: CSAYRELNQPQHF

clone_size: few
d_call: .
v_call: TRBV29-1
j_call: TRBJ1-2
cdr3_nt: TGCAGCGTTGAGACGGACCCTAACTATGGCTACACCTTC
cdr3_aa: CSVETDPNYGYTF

clone_size: many
d_call: .
v_call: TRBV29-1
j_call: TRBJ1-1
cdr3_nt: TGCAGCGTTTCAGACCTGGGCCTTGAAGCTTTCTTT
cdr3_aa: CSVSDLGLEAFF

clone_size: many
d_call: TRBD1
v_call: TRBV7-9
j_call: TRBJ2-1
cdr3_nt: TGTGCCAGCAGCGTGGGACAGAAGTACAATGAGCAGTTCTTC
cdr3_aa: CASSVGQKYNEQFF

clone_size: many
d_call: .
v_call: TRBV20-1
j_call: TRBJ2-1
cdr3_nt: TGCAGCCACGCCCTGGATCGTAGTTCCAATGAGCAGTTCTTC
cdr3_aa: CSHALDRSSNEQFF

clone_size: few
d_call: .
v_call: TRBV20-1
j_call: TRBJ2-3
cdr3_nt: TGCAGTGCTAGAGCGGGAGCCATTACAGATACGCAGTATTTT
cdr3_aa: CSARAGAITDTQYF

clone_size: .
d_call: .
v_call: TRBV28
j_call: TRBJ2-7
cdr3_nt: TGTGCCAGCCTCTCGGATATCGGGCACTACGAGCAGTACTTC
cdr3_aa: CASLSDIGHYEQYF

clone_size: many
d_call: .
v_call: TRBV2
j_call: TRBJ1-1
cdr3_nt: TGTGCCAGCAGAGTTGACGGAGGTACTGAAGCTTTCTTT
cdr3_aa: CASRVDGGTEAFF

clone_size: few
d_call: .
v_call: TRBV29-1
j_call: TRBJ2-3
cdr3_nt: TGCAGCGTTGAAGGTGGCGCCCCGATGGATACGCAGTATTTT
cdr3_aa: CSVEGGAPMDTQYF

clone_size: .
d_call: TRBD1
v_call: TRBV9
j_call: TRBJ2-5
cdr3_nt: TGTGCCAGCAGCGGGAGGACAGGGGTAGAGACCCAGTACTTC
cdr3_aa: CASSGRTGVETQYF

clone_size: many
d_call: TRBD1
v_call: TRBV24-1
j_call: TRBJ2-7
cdr3_nt: TGTGCCACCGGACACAGGGGAATTTACGAGCAGTACTTC
cdr3_aa: CATGHRGIYEQYF

clone_size: few
d_call: .
v_call: TRBV3-1
j_call: TRBJ1-2
cdr3_nt: TGTGCCAGCAGCCGGGACGGGTTTAACTATGGCTACACCTTC
cdr3_aa: CASSRDGFNYGYTF

clone_size: few
d_call: .
v_call: TRBV7-2
j_call: TRBJ1-5
cdr3_nt: TGTGCCAGCAGCGCATTCAATCAGCCCCAGCATTTT
cdr3_aa: CASSAFNQPQHF

clone_size: few
d_call: TRBD2
v_call: TRBV7-9
j_call: TRBJ2-7
cdr3_nt: TGTGCCAGCAGCGCAGATGGACAACGACTAGCGGGTTGCCAATTC
cdr3_aa: CASSADGQRLAGCQF

clone_size: many
d_call: .
v_call: TRBV14
j_call: TRBJ1-5
cdr3_nt: TGTGCCAGCAGCCAAGACGTGGAGCAGCCCCAGCATTTT
cdr3_aa: CASSQDVEQPQHF

clone_size: many
d_call: TRBD1
v_call: TRBV7-9
j_call: TRBJ1-5
cdr3_nt: TGTGCCAGTTCGCAGGGGGGTGATCAGCCCCAGCATTTT
cdr3_aa: CASSQGGDQPQHF

clone_size: few
d_call: .
v_call: TRBV18
j_call: TRBJ2-7
cdr3_nt: TGTGCCAGCTCACCACCGGCGAGGGGCCCAAGCTCCTACGAGCAGTACTTC
cdr3_aa: CASSPPARGPSSYEQYF

clone_size: many
d_call: TRBD2
v_call: TRBV11-3
j_call: TRBJ2-2
cdr3_nt: TGTGCCAGCAGCAGCGGGGGGGCCGGTGGCACCGGGGAGCTGTTTTTT
cdr3_aa: CASSSGGAGGTGELFF